Presented here are 2 T cell receptor beta chains from one specimen sequenced in a study of STAT5B mutations in CD4+ large granular lymphocyte leukemia. Assay used: immunoSEQ multiplex PCR; TCRdb lists only in-frame clones, some missing. Here the sample spans tens of thousands of clones, 75% being singletons. The sequencing sample was made of CD4+ T cells from blood buffy coats. The source of these receptors is a human donor in good health.

This chain joins TRBV9 and TRBJ1-5, with 8 bases lining up with TRBD1. This CDR3 contains 15 residues. V was clipped by 0 bases and J by 3 bases; unmatched bases: 2. Germline assignment: CDR1 SGDLS and CDR2 YYNGEE. CDR3 nucleotides: TGTGCCAGCAGCGTAGCGGGACAGGACAATCAGCCCCAGCATTTT. Its translation: CASSVAGQDNQPQHF. The full variable domain, its missing parts supplied by reference TRBV9 and TRBJ1-5, is DSGVTQTPKHLITATGQRVTLRCSPRSGDLSVYWYQQSLDQGLQFLIQYYNGEERAKGNILERFSAQQFPDLHSELNLSSLELGDSALYFCASSVAGQDNQPQHFGDGTRLSIL.

The chain carries TRBV6-6 and TRBJ1-4; the D gene is possibly TRBD1 (6 bases). In germline, CDR1 is MNHNY, CDR2 SVGAGI (reference sequence). V was clipped by 5 bases and J by 3 bases, with 16 bases between them. The CDR3 runs to 16 residues. The CDR3 DNA is TGTGCCAGCAGTACGCGAGACAGGTTACCTAATGAAAAACTGTTTTTT. Translating gives CASSTRDRLPNEKLFF.